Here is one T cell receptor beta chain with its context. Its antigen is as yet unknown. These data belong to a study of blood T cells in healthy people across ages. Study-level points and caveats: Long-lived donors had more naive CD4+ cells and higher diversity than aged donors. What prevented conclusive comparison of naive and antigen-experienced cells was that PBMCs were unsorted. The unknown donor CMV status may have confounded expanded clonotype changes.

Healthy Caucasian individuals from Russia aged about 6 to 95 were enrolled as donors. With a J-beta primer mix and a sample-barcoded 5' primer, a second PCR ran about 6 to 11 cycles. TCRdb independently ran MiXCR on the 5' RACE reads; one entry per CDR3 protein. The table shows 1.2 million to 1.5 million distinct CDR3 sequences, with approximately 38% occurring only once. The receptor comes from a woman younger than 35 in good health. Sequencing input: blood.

For the CDR3, the DNA is TGTGCCAGCAGCGGGACAGGGGTCTCACCCCTCCACTTT. Its translation is CASSGTGVSPLHF. The chain recombines TRBV9 with TRBJ1-6, with TRBD1 matching over 9 bases. The junction had 2 bases not matched to a gene; V was cut back by 3 bases and J by 10 bases. CDR3 length: 13 amino acids. Germline V gene data show CDR1 as SGDLS and CDR2 as YYNGEE. Full variable domain (remainder filled in from reference TRBV9 and TRBJ1-6): DSGVTQTPKHLITATGQRVTLRCSPRSGDLSVYWYQQSLDQGLQFLIQYYNGEERAKGNILERFSAQQFPDLHSELNLSSLELGDSALYFCASSGTGVSPLHFGNGTRLTVT.